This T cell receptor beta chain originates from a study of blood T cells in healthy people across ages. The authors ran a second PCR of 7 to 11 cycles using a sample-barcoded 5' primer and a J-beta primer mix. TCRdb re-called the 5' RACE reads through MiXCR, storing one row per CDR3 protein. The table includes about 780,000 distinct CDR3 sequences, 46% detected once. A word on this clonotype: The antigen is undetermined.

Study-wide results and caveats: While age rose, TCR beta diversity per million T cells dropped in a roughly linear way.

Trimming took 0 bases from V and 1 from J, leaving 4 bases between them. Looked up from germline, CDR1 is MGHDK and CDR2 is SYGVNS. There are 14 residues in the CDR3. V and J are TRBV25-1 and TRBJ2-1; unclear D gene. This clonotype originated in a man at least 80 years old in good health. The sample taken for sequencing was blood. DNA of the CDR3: TGTGCCAGCAGTGAATACCCGTCCTACAATGAGCAGTTCTTC. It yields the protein CASSEYPSYNEQFF.